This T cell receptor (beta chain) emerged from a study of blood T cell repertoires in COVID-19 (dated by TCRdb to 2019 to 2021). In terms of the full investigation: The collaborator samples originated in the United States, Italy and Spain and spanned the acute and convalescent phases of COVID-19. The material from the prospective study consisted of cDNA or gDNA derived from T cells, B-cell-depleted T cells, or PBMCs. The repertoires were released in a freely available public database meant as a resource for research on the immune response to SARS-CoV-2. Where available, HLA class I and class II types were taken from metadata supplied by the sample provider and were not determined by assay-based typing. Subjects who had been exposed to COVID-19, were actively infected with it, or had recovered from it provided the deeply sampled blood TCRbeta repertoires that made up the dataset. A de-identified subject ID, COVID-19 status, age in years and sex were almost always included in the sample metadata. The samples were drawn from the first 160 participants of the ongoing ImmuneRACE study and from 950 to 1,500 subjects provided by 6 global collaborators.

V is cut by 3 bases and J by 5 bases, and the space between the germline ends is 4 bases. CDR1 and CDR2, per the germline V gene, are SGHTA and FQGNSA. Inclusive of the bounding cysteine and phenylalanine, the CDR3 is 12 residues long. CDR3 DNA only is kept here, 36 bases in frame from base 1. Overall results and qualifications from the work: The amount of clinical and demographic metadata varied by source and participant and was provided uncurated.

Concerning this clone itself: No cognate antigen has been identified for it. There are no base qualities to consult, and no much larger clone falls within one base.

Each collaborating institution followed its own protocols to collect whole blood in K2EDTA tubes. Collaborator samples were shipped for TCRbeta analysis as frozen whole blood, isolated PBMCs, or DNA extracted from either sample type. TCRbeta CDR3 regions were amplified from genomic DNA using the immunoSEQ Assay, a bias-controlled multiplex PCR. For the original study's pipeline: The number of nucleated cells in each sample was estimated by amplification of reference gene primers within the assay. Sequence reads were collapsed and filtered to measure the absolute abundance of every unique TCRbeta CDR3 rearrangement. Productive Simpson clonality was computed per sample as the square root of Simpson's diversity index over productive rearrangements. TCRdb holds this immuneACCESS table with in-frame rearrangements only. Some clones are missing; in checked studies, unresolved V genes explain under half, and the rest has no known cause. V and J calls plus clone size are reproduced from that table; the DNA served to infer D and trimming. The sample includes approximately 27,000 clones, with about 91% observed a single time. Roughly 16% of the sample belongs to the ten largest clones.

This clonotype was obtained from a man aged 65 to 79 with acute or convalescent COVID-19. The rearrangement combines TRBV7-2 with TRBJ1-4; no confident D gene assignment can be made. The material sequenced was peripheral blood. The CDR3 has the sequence CASSFVNEKLFF. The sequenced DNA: TGTGCCAGCAGCTTCGTAAATGAAAAACTGTTTTTT. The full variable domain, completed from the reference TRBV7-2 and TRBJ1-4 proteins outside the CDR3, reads GAGVSQSPSNKVTEKGKDVELRCDPISGHTALYWYRQSLGQGLEFLIYFQGNSAPDKSGLPSDRFSAERTGGSVSTLTIQRTQQEDSAVYLCASSFVNEKLFFGSGTQLSVL.